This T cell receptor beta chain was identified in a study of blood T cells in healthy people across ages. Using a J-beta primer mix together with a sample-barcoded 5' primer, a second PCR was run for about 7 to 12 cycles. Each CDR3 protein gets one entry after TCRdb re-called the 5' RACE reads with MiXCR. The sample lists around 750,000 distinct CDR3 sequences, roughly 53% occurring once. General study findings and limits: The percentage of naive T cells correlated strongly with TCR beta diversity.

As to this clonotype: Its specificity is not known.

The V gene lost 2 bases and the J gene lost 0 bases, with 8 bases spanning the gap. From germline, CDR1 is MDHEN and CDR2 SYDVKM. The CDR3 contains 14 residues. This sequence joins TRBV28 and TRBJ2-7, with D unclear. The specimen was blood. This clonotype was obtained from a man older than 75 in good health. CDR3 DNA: TGTGCCAGCAGTTTACTAGGGTTCTCCTACGAGCAGTACTTC. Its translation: CASSLLGFSYEQYF. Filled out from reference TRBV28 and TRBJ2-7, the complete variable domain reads DVKVTQSSRYLVKRTGEKVFLECVQDMDHENMFWYRQDPGLGLRLIYFSYDVKMKEKGDIPEGYSVSREKKERFSLILESASTNQTSMYLCASSLLGFSYEQYFGPGTRLTVT.